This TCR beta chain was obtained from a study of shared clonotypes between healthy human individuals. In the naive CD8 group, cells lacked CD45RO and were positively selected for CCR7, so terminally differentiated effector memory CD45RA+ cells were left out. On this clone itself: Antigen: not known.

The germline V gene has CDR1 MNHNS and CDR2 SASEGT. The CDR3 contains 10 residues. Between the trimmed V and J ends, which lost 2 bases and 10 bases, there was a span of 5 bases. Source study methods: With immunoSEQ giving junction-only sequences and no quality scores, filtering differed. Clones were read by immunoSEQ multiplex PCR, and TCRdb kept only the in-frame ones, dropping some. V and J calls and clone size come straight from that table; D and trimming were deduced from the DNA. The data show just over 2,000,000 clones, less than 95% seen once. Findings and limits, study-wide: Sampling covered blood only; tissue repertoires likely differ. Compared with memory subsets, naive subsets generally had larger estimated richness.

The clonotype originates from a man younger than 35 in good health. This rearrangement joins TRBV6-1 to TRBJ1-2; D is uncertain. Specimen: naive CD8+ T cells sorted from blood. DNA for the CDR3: TGTGCCAGCAGTGAATTGTCCTACACCTTC. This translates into CASSELSYTF.